The table lists the clone carrying this TCR beta chain with a few counts. Its antigen is undetermined. This record belongs to a study of identical twins. The junction had 18 bases not matched to a gene; V was cut back by 5 bases and J by 5 bases. The CDR3 contains 18 residues. The germline V gene has CDR1 LGHNA and CDR2 YSLEER. Donors uniformly comprised healthy Caucasians. The study's findings and limits: Abundant beta clonotypes from cord blood bore fewer insertions; memory repertoires lacked this pattern. Within monozygotic twins, out-of-frame TCR alpha sharing was underestimated by the models.

Unique molecular identifiers were in the cDNA, with template-switch universal primer binding. One entry per CDR3 protein, called by TCRdb with MiXCR from the 5' RACE reads. The sample holds about 570,000 distinct CDR3 sequences, more than 9% seen once. The same specimen was also included in a second study, on yellow fever vaccine responses in identical twins.

The specimen sequenced was PBMCs. V gene TRBV4-3 combines with J gene TRBJ2-4, with 7 bases matching TRBD2. The clonotype was recovered from a woman under 30 in good health. CDR3: CASSSTVPFGGGENIQYF. For the CDR3, the DNA is TGCGCCAGCAGCTCAACGGTCCCCTTTGGGGGAGGGGAAAACATTCAGTACTTC.